These 24 T cell receptor beta chains were all obtained from the same sample, sequenced in a study of T cell responses to AZD1222 COVID-19 vaccine. The repertoire was sequenced with immunoSEQ multiplex PCR; TCRdb's copy has only in-frame clones and lacks some. This table holds 110,000 to 150,000 clones, around 88% found once. The input for sequencing was peripheral blood, taken on day 0 of AZD1222 vaccination. The receptors originated from an adult in good health.

This chain links TRBV7-2 with TRBJ1-1; D perhaps matches TRBD1 (5 bases). Germline lookup yields CDR1 SGHTA and CDR2 FQGNSA. The CDR3 extends over 14 amino acids. With 0 bases removed from V and 3 bases from J, the gap between germline ends came to 8 bases. The CDR3 reads CASSLAGDHTEAFF. In nucleotides, the CDR3 is TGTGCCAGCAGCTTAGCGGGGGACCACACTGAAGCTTTCTTT.

Many counts were recorded for this clone. This sequence joins TRBV11-2 and TRBJ2-2, with 7 bases lining up with TRBD2. The CDR3 length is 18 residues. CDR1 and CDR2 from the germline V gene are SGHAT and FQNNGV. The junction had 10 bases not matched to a gene; V was cut back by 2 bases and J by 1 base. The CDR3 is CASSLKRDRTGNTGELFF. CDR3 nucleotides: TGTGCCAGCAGCTTAAAGCGGGATAGGACGGGGAACACCGGGGAGCTGTTTTTT.

The V gene is TRBV6-5, the J gene TRBJ1-1, with a tentative D call TRBD1 (6 bases). The CDR3 spans 14 residues. V lost 7 bases, J lost 1 base, and 13 bases lay in between. Germline V gives CDR1 MNHEY, CDR2 SVGAGI. The CDR3 sequence is CASNPQGANTEAFF. The CDR3 bases are TGTGCCAGCAACCCACAGGGTGCGAACACTGAAGCTTTCTTT.

This clone was seen a single time. The chain links TRBV11-3 to TRBJ2-7, with a possible D match to TRBD2 (6 bases). CDR1 is SGHNT and CDR2 is YENEEA in the germline V gene. CDR3 length equals 15 residues. Trimming cost V 4 bases and J 5 bases, with 18 bases left between them. In DNA form, the CDR3 reads TGTGCCAGCAGCTCCCAGGAAGGGAGGTACCACGAGCAGTACTTC. Translation gives CASSSQEGRYHEQYF.

The chain joins TRBV7-2 to TRBJ2-1; D gene unclear. Germline assignment: CDR1 SGHTA and CDR2 FQGNSA. Trimming left V 4 bases short and J 3 bases short, with 7 bases between. CDR3 length: 13 amino acids. CDR3 amino acids: CASSSEIYNEQFF. The CDR3, as DNA: TGTGCCAGCAGCTCAGAGATCTACAATGAGCAGTTCTTC.

The rearrangement uses TRBV27 and TRBJ1-2; D may be TRBD1 (6 bases). The germline gives CDR1 MNHEY, CDR2 SMNVEV (reference sequence). The CDR3 runs 11 residues. Trimming removed 8 bases at V and 7 bases at J, with 11 bases between. CDR3 residues: CASGTRGGYTF. CDR3 nucleotides: TGTGCCAGCGGAACCAGGGGTGGCTACACCTTC.

The V call is TRBV6-2 or TRBV6-3, the J call TRBJ1-2; D is perhaps TRBD1 (6 bases). Trimming took off 6 bases at V and 8 bases at J, with 13 bases between the two ends. The germline gives CDR1 MNHEY, CDR2 SVGEGT. The CDR3 is 12 amino acids. The CDR3 reads CASSMRTAGYTF. The CDR3 nucleotides read TGTGCCAGCAGCATGCGGACAGCGGGCTACACCTTC.

This clone showed up just once. The gene calls are TRBV3-1 (or the pseudogene TRBV3-2) and TRBJ1-5, with D uncertain. CDR3 length: 15 residues. V shed 3 bases and J shed 7 bases, with 16 bases lying between them. Germline V gene sequence: CDR1 LGHDT, CDR2 YNNKEL (reference sequence). DNA for the CDR3: TGTGCCAGCAGCCAGGACGCCACCTCGGGGCAGCCCCAGCATTTT. This sequence encodes CASSQDATSGQPQHF.

A few counts support this clone. The chain employs TRBV19 and TRBJ1-1; 7 bases fit TRBD1. The CDR3 extends over 12 amino acids. With V trimmed by 10 bases and J by 4 bases, 6 bases remained unmatched. The germline CDR1 and CDR2 sequences are LNHDA and SQIVND (reference sequence). The CDR3 protein is CATQGQLTEAFF. CDR3 bases: TGTGCCACCCAGGGACAGCTCACTGAAGCTTTCTTT.

J is TRBJ2-1 and V is TRBV19; D call uncertain. Per germline, CDR1 LNHDA and CDR2 SQIVND (reference sequence). Trimming removed 0 bases at V and 0 bases at J, with 12 bases between. The CDR3 runs 17 residues. For the CDR3, the DNA is TGTGCCAGTAGTATAGATCTAGGCTATCTCTCCTACAATGAGCAGTTCTTC. It specifies CASSIDLGYLSYNEQFF.

This clone was seen only a few times. CDR3 sequence: CATSDRDTGANVLTF. The DNA for the CDR3 is TGTGCCACCAGTGACAGGGATACTGGGGCCAACGTCCTGACTTTC. V and J are TRBV24-1 and TRBJ2-6, with D perhaps matching TRBD1 (5 bases). CDR3 length equals 15 residues. Germline CDR1 KGHDR, CDR2 SFDVKD. V lost 4 bases and J lost 2, with 8 bases in between.

This clone appeared a single time. The CDR3 coding sequence is TGTGCCAGCAGGCCGACCGGGACAGGGGGGTACGGGGAGCTGTTTTTT. Its translation is CASRPTGTGGYGELFF. This chain links TRBV9 with TRBJ2-2; 11 bases match TRBD1. CDR1 is SGDLS and CDR2 is YYNGEE in the germline V gene. V lost 5 bases and J lost 7; bases outside the gene matches: 10. The CDR3 runs 16 residues.

V usage is TRBV7-6 and J usage is TRBJ2-4; 7 positions match TRBD2. Germline-derived CDR1 and CDR2 are SGHVS and FNYEAQ. The CDR3 has 17 amino acids. V was clipped by 5 bases and J by 1 base; unmatched bases: 11. CDR3 sequence: CASSPLPGEGAKNIQYF. CDR3 DNA: TGTGCCAGCAGCCCCCTTCCGGGGGAGGGGGCCAAAAACATTCAGTACTTC.

This clone has just a few counts. The V call is TRBV5-4, the J call TRBJ2-3; TRBD1 aligns across 7 bases. The CDR3 contains 14 residues. After removal of 0 bases from V and 4 bases from J, the junction contained 2 bases not matched to a gene. Per germline, CDR1 SGHNT and CDR2 YYREEE (reference sequence). The CDR3 DNA reads TGTGCCAGCAGCTTGGGTCAGGGGGCAGATACGCAGTATTTT. This translates into CASSLGQGADTQYF.

This rearrangement joins TRBV7-2 to TRBJ2-7, with TRBD2 identical over 9 bases. The CDR3 is made up of 15 amino acids. Germline CDR1 SGHTA, CDR2 FQGNSA. The V segment lost 2 bases and the J segment 5 bases; nucleotides outside the gene matches: 7. CDR3 nucleotides: TGTGCCAGCAGCTTACGGTTAGCGGGAGCTAACGAGCAGTACTTC. Translated: CASSLRLAGANEQYF.

The V call is TRBV7-2, the J call TRBJ1-3; D is undetermined. Germline values: CDR1 SGHTA, CDR2 FQGNSA. CDR3 length: 12 residues. V was cut by 5 bases and J by 1 base, with 3 bases left in between. CDR3 residues: CASSGSGNTIYF. In DNA, the CDR3 is TGTGCCAGCAGCGGGTCTGGAAACACCATATATTTT.

CDR3 protein: CASSGGRSGNTIYF. In nucleotides, the CDR3 is TGTGCCAGCTCGGGGGGACGTTCTGGAAACACCATATATTTT. J is TRBJ1-3 and V is TRBV9; TRBD1 might be the D (5 bases). Trimming left V 7 bases short and J 1 base short, with 12 bases between. Germline loops: CDR1 SGDLS, CDR2 YYNGEE. This CDR3 region has 14 residues. The full variable domain, its missing parts supplied by reference TRBV9 and TRBJ1-3, is DSGVTQTPKHLITATGQRVTLRCSPRSGDLSVYWYQQSLDQGLQFLIQYYNGEERAKGNILERFSAQQFPDLHSELNLSSLELGDSALYFCASSGGRSGNTIYFGEGSWLTVV.

V is TRBV3-1 (or the pseudogene TRBV3-2) and J is TRBJ2-3, with 13 positions matching TRBD2. V shed 6 bases and J 2 bases; nucleotides not matched to a gene: 5. CDR3 length: 16 amino acids. Germline V lookup: CDR1 LGHDT, CDR2 YNNKEL (reference sequence). The CDR3 protein is CASSPGTSGNTDTQYF. DNA for the CDR3: TGTGCCAGCAGTCCCGGGACTAGCGGGAACACAGATACGCAGTATTTT.

The chain recombines TRBV9 with TRBJ2-3; possibly TRBD2 for D (6 bases). Trimming took 0 bases from V and 6 from J, leaving 17 bases between them. CDR1 is SGDLS and CDR2 is YYNGEE in the germline V gene. CDR3 length: 16 amino acids. DNA of the CDR3: TGTGCCAGCAGCGTAGGGGGTAGCGGCGGATCCGATACGCAGTATTTT. Translation gives CASSVGGSGGSDTQYF.

The rearrangement joins TRBV30 to TRBJ2-3; 12 positions match TRBD2. The CDR3 sequence is 15 residues long. The ends lost 6 bases at V and 3 bases at J; junction bases unmatched: 7. Germline-derived CDR1 and CDR2 are GTSNPN and SVGIG (reference sequence). The CDR3 region is CACTATSGRTDTQYF. DNA for the CDR3: TGTGCCTGCACGGCAACTAGCGGGAGGACAGATACGCAGTATTTT.

J is TRBJ2-7 and V is TRBV28, with unresolved D. The length of the CDR3 is 14 residues. Germline CDR1 is MDHEN and CDR2 is SYDVKM. Trimming cost V 8 bases and J 0 bases, with 14 bases left between them. The CDR3 nucleotides read TGTGCCAGCGGAAGACACGGTTCCTCCTACGAGCAGTACTTC. As protein: CASGRHGSSYEQYF. Based on the CDR3 plus reference TRBV28 and TRBJ2-7, the full variable domain is DVKVTQSSRYLVKRTGEKVFLECVQDMDHENMFWYRQDPGLGLRLIYFSYDVKMKEKGDIPEGYSVSREKKERFSLILESASTNQTSMYLCASGRHGSSYEQYFGPGTRLTVT.

The chain has TRBV15 and TRBJ1-5, with 8 bases lining up with TRBD1. Trimming cost V 2 bases and J 6 bases; bases outside gene matches: 6. CDR3 length equals 15 residues. Per germline, CDR1 LNHNV and CDR2 YYDKDF (reference sequence). The CDR3 reads CATSRQGAYGQPQHF. The CDR3 DNA is TGTGCCACCAGCAGACAGGGGGCTTATGGTCAGCCCCAGCATTTT.

The V and J genes are TRBV5-1 and TRBJ1-3, with D perhaps matching TRBD1 (6 bases). Deletions cut 4 bases from V and 1 base from J, with 12 bases between. The CDR3 length is 15 residues. Per the germline V gene, CDR1 is SGHRS and CDR2 is YFSETQ. The chain's CDR3 is CASSPQGGSGNTIYF. The CDR3 coding sequence is TGCGCCAGCAGCCCACAGGGAGGGTCTGGAAACACCATATATTTT.

The chain links TRBV5-1 to TRBJ2-5; D gene unclear. Germline V gene lookup returns CDR1 SGHRS and CDR2 YFSETQ. Between the trimmed V and J ends, which lost 2 bases and 1 base, there was a span of 0 bases. This CDR3 has 11 residues. CDR3 nucleotide sequence: TGCGCCAGCAGCTTCCAAGAGACCCAGTACTTC. Protein product: CASSFQETQYF.